This T cell receptor beta chain comes out of a study of cytomegalovirus exposure and HLA in healthy donors. Primers: 60 Vbeta forward and 13 Jbeta reverse. Clones were sequenced by immunoSEQ multiplex PCR, and TCRdb holds only the in-frame ones, with some missing. This sample has approximately 160,000 clones, with about four fifths found just once. At the time of sampling, donors were nominally healthy, though unrecorded immune exposures were likely. Findings and limits, study-wide: The productive fraction for most TCR beta V segments was about 90% or about 30% in an earlier analysis. Per a later analysis, fewer than 20,000 TCR beta sequences showed association with HLA alleles at 0.05 false discovery rate.

Of note for this clone: Its antigen is unidentified.

Trimming took 3 bases from V and 2 from J; bases not matched to a gene: 3. CDR1 is MDHEN, CDR2 SYDVKM, per germline. This CDR3 is 15 amino acids long. The sequencing sample was made of PBMCs. The chain has TRBV28 and TRBJ2-1, with TRBD1 matching over 8 bases. This TCR came from a boy aged 2 to 9 in good health and CMV-seronegative. CDR3 amino acids: CASSLDRAAYNEQFF. In DNA form, the CDR3 reads TGTGCCAGCAGTTTGGACAGGGCGGCCTACAATGAGCAGTTCTTC.